This record concerns one TCR beta chain sequence. This sample also contains other DNA sequences that code for the same CDR3. Clones were read by immunoSEQ multiplex PCR, and TCRdb kept only the in-frame ones, dropping some. The data show 500,000 to 550,000 clones, 95% to 97% seen once. These data originate in a study of shared clonotypes between healthy human individuals. On the study more broadly: A donor's plate count was three for CD4 naive and three for CD4 memory; CD8 naive had two and CD8 memory one.

V dropped 3 bases and J dropped 2 bases, with 2 bases sitting between them. The germline CDR1 and CDR2 sequences are KGHSH and LQKENI. The CDR3 length is 11 residues. The sequenced material came from naive CD4+ T cells sorted from blood. Sample subset: CD45RA+ positively selected. V usage is TRBV18 and J usage is TRBJ2-7; D ambiguous. The TCR was taken from a woman in her 30s in good health. CDR3 in amino acids: CASSPAYEQYF. CDR3 sequence (DNA): TGTGCCAGCTCACCTGCCTACGAGCAGTACTTC.